The rows below give T cell receptor beta chains drawn from one sample of a study of blood T cell repertoires in COVID-19. Generated by immunoSEQ multiplex PCR, the TCRdb table keeps only in-frame clones and is missing some. The sample holds 54,000 or so clones, about four fifths seen once. The sequencing sample was made of peripheral blood. The receptors come from a woman over 75 with acute or convalescent COVID-19. Each CDR3 is given with its conserved first and last residue. A D gene is named only where the DNA matches it firmly. The size of a clone is reported for some rows only, either as once, few or many, or as a class for expanded clones.

J: TRBJ1-4; V: TRBV5-4; size: NA; D: NA; DNA: TGTGCCAGCAGCTTCTCCCGAGCAACTAATGAAAAACTGTTTTTT; CDR3: CASSFSRATNEKLFF
J: TRBJ2-6; V: TRBV10-2; size: NA; D: NA; DNA: TGCGCCAGCAGTGAGCTTCGGGCCAACGTCCTGACTTTC; CDR3: CASSELRANVLTF
J: TRBJ2-1; V: TRBV27; size: few; D: TRBD2; DNA: TGTGCCAGCAGTTTATCGAGTCGGGGGGAAAGCTCCTACAATGAGCAGTTCTTC; CDR3: CASSLSSRGESSYNEQFF
J: TRBJ1-1; V: TRBV10-3; size: few; D: NA; DNA: TGTGCCATCAGTGTTACGGTGGGGAGCACTGAAGCTTTCTTT; CDR3: CAISVTVGSTEAFF
J: TRBJ2-1; V: TRBV4-1; size: NA; D: TRBD2; DNA: TGCGCCAGCAGTCGGACTAGCGGATCCTACAATGAGCAGTTCTTC; CDR3: CASSRTSGSYNEQFF
J: TRBJ1-5; V: TRBV7-8; size: NA; D: NA; DNA: TGTGCCAGCAGTTTTAGTTATCAGCCCCAGCATTTT; CDR3: CASSFSYQPQHF
J: TRBJ2-1; V: TRBV4-3; size: NA; D: NA; DNA: TGCGCCAGCAGCCAAGAAAGGGGCCCTAATGAGCAGTTCTTC; CDR3: CASSQERGPNEQFF
J: TRBJ2-1; V: TRBV7-8; size: NA; D: TRBD2; DNA: TGTGCCAGCAGTTCCACGTATAGCGGGAGGGGGCGGGGAAATGAGCAGTTCTTC; CDR3: CASSSTYSGRGRGNEQFF
J: TRBJ1-1; V: TRBV11-2; size: NA; D: NA; DNA: TGTGCCAGCAGCTTAGATGGAGGGGTCGGTACTGAAGCTTTCTTT; CDR3: CASSLDGGVGTEAFF
J: TRBJ1-1; V: TRBV27; size: NA; D: NA; DNA: TGTGCCAGCAGTCCCCGGGGATTTAGGAGGAACACTGAAGCTTTCTTT; CDR3: CASSPRGFRRNTEAFF
J: TRBJ1-5; V: TRBV24-1; size: once; D: NA; DNA: TGTGCCACCAGTGACCCCGGACAGAATCAGCCCCAGCATTTT; CDR3: CATSDPGQNQPQHF
J: TRBJ2-7; V: TRBV9; size: few; D: NA; DNA: TGTGCCAGCAGCCCCCGGCAGGCTGGGGAGCAGTACTTC; CDR3: CASSPRQAGEQYF
J: TRBJ2-7; V: TRBV29-1; size: NA; D: TRBD2; DNA: TGCAGCGTTGAAGGCGTGGTAGCGGGAGGCCGCGACGAGCAGTACTTC; CDR3: CSVEGVVAGGRDEQYF
J: TRBJ2-7; V: TRBV5-4; size: NA; D: TRBD2; DNA: TGTGCCAGCAGGTACATAGCGGGAGCTGTCGGTTACGAGCAGTACTTC; CDR3: CASRYIAGAVGYEQYF
J: TRBJ2-7; V: TRBV10-3; size: NA; D: NA; DNA: TGTGCCATCAGTGACACGGGGAGGAAAAACGAGCAGTACTTC; CDR3: CAISDTGRKNEQYF
J: TRBJ2-1; V: TRBV21-1; size: NA; D: NA; DNA: TGTGCCAGCAGCAAAGATCGGGGGGGGCTAATAAATGAGCAGTTCTTC; CDR3: CASSKDRGGLINEQFF
J: TRBJ2-1; V: TRBV7-2; size: NA; D: TRBD2; DNA: TGTGCCAGCAGCCTCCGGTTAGCGGGGCTCTACAATGAGCAGTTCTTC; CDR3: CASSLRLAGLYNEQFF
J: TRBJ2-2; V: TRBV19; size: NA; D: NA; DNA: TGTGCCAGTAGTATAGGTGTAGTGGGGAGGGGGACCGGGGAGCTGTTTTTT; CDR3: CASSIGVVGRGTGELFF
J: TRBJ1-1; V: TRBV14; size: NA; D: NA; DNA: TGTGCCAGCAGCCAAGCGGGGATGAACACTGAAGCTTTCTTT; CDR3: CASSQAGMNTEAFF
J: TRBJ1-6; V: TRBV27; size: NA; D: NA; DNA: TGTGCCAGCAGTTTTCGGGGTTATAATTCACCCCTCCACTTT; CDR3: CASSFRGYNSPLHF
J: TRBJ1-6; V: TRBV27; size: once; D: NA; DNA: TGTGCCAGCAGTTTTAACCAGGGGAATAATTCACCCCTCCACTTT; CDR3: CASSFNQGNNSPLHF
J: TRBJ2-7; V: TRBV28; size: NA; D: NA; DNA: TGTGCCAGCAGTTTAATTCAGGGGAACTCCTACGAGCAGTACTTC; CDR3: CASSLIQGNSYEQYF
J: TRBJ2-2; V: TRBV3-1/TRBV3-2; size: NA; D: NA; DNA: TGTGCCAGCAGCCAGGGAACTAGCCCCGGGGAGCTGTTTTTT; CDR3: CASSQGTSPGELFF
J: TRBJ2-5; V: TRBV5-1; size: NA; D: NA; DNA: TGCGCCAGCAGCTTTCTTGGGGCCCAGGGTGGAACAGAGACCCAGTACTTC; CDR3: CASSFLGAQGGTETQYF
J: TRBJ2-4; V: TRBV9; size: NA; D: TRBD2; DNA: TGTGCCAGCAGCGTAGGAGAATTTAGCGGGAGCGGGTCGGCCAAAAACATTCAGTACTTC; CDR3: CASSVGEFSGSGSAKNIQYF
J: TRBJ2-5; V: TRBV18; size: NA; D: TRBD2; DNA: TGTGCCAGCTCCCGACTAGCGGGGGACCAAGAGACCCAGTACTTC; CDR3: CASSRLAGDQETQYF
J: TRBJ2-7; V: TRBV6-5; size: NA; D: TRBD1; DNA: TGTGCCAGCACCACTAGGGACAGGGTCGCCTACGAGCAGTACTTC; CDR3: CASTTRDRVAYEQYF
J: TRBJ2-3; V: TRBV4-2; size: NA; D: NA; DNA: TGTGCCAGCAGCAGGGGTGGGTGGGATACGCAGTATTTT; CDR3: CASSRGGWDTQYF
J: TRBJ2-5; V: TRBV5-1; size: NA; D: NA; DNA: TGCGCCAGCAGCTTGGCCGGTCAGCGGGAGACCCAGTACTTC; CDR3: CASSLAGQRETQYF
J: TRBJ1-1; V: TRBV5-1; size: NA; D: TRBD1; DNA: TGCGCCAGCCACGCCGGACAGGGGGGTACTGAAGCTTTCTTT; CDR3: CASHAGQGGTEAFF
J: TRBJ2-2; V: TRBV7-2; size: NA; D: TRBD2; DNA: TGTGCCAGCAGCTCCCAGGGACTAGCGGGAGCAACCACCGGGGAGCTGTTTTTT; CDR3: CASSSQGLAGATTGELFF
J: TRBJ1-6; V: TRBV2; size: NA; D: TRBD1; DNA: TGTGCCAGCTCGGGGGTATGGGACAGGGAGGTTGAATCACCCCTCCACTTT; CDR3: CASSGVWDREVESPLHF
J: TRBJ1-4; V: TRBV30; size: NA; D: NA; DNA: TGTGCCTGGAGTGTTTCAGTTTTATTCGAAAAACTGTTTTTT; CDR3: CAWSVSVLFEKLFF
J: TRBJ2-3; V: TRBV14; size: few; D: TRBD2; DNA: TGTGCCAGCAGCCCCAGGCAGCGGGAGGGGAGCACAGATACGCAGTATTTT; CDR3: CASSPRQREGSTDTQYF
J: TRBJ1-6; V: TRBV18; size: NA; D: TRBD1; DNA: TGTGCCAGCTCACCGGGACAGGCCAATTCACCCCTCCACTTT; CDR3: CASSPGQANSPLHF